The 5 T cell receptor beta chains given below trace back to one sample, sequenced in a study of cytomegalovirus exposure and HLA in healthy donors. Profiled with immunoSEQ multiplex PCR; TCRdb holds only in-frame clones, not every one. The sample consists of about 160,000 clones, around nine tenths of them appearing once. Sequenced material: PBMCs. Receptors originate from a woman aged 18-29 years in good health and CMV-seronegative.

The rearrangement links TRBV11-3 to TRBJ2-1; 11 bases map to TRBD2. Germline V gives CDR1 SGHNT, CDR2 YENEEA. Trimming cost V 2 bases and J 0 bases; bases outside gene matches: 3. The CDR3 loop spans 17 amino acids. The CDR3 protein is CASSLTGTSGSYNEQFF. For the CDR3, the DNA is TGTGCCAGCAGCTTAACCGGGACTAGCGGCTCCTACAATGAGCAGTTCTTC.

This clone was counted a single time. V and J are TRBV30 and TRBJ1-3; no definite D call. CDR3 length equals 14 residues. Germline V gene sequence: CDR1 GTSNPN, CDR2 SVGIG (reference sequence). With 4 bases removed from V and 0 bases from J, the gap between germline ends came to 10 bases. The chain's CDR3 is CAWKEGHSGNTIYF. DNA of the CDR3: TGTGCCTGGAAGGAGGGCCACTCTGGAAACACCATATATTTT. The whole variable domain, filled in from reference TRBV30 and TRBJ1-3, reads SQTIHQWPATLVQPVGSPLSLECTVEGTSNPNLYWYRQAAGRGLQLLFYSVGIGQISSEVPQNLSASRPQDRQFILSSKKLLLSDSGFYLCAWKEGHSGNTIYFGEGSWLTVV.

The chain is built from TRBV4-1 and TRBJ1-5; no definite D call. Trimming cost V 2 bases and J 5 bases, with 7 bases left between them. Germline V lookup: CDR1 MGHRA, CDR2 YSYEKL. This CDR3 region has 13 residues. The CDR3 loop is CASSQTAHQPQHF. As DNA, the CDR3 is TGCGCCAGCAGCCAAACAGCTCATCAGCCCCAGCATTTT.

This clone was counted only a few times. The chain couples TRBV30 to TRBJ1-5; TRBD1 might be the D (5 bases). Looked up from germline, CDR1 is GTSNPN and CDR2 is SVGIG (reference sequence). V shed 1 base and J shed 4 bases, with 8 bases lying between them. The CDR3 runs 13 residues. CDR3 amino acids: CAWSGQTNQPQHF. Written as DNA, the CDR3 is TGTGCCTGGAGTGGACAGACGAATCAGCCCCAGCATTTT. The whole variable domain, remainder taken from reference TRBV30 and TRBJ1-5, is SQTIHQWPATLVQPVGSPLSLECTVEGTSNPNLYWYRQAAGRGLQLLFYSVGIGQISSEVPQNLSASRPQDRQFILSSKKLLLSDSGFYLCAWSGQTNQPQHFGDGTRLSIL.

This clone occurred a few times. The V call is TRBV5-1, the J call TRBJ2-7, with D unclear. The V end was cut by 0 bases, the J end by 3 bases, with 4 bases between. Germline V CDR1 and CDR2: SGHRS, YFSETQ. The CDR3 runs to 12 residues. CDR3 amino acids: CASSLDIYEQYF. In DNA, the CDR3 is TGCGCCAGCAGCTTGGACATCTACGAGCAGTACTTC.